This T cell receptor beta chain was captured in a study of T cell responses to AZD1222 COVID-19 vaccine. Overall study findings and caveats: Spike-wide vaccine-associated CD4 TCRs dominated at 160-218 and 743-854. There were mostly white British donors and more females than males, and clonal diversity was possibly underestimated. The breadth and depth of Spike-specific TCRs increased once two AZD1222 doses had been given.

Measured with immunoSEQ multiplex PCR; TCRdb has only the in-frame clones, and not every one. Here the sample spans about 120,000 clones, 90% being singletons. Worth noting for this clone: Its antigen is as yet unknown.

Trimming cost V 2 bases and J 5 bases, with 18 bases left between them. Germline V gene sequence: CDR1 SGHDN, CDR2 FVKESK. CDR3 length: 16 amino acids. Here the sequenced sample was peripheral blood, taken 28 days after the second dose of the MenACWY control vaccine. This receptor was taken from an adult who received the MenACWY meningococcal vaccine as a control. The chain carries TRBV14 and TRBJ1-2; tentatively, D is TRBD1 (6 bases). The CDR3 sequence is CASSQKMPDSEYGYTF. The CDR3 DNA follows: TGTGCCAGCAGCCAAAAAATGCCGGACAGCGAATATGGCTACACCTTC.